These 11 T cell receptor beta chains share one sample of origin, sequenced in a study of CD8 T cells in Susac syndrome (dated by TCRdb to about 2019). The library relied on the immunoSEQ multiplex PCR assay. RNA was extracted using the RNeasy kit, and roughly 0.5 to 1 ug of the RNA was reverse transcribed with random hexamers. TCRdb reanalyzed the raw reads on its own, using fastp at Q25 for trimming and MiXCR for clone calling, and kept in-frame beta chains. Every CDR3 protein is listed once, alongside the most common genes and DNA of its rows. This sample is represented by some 160,000 distinct CDR3 sequences; 95% of them were singletons. Jointly, the top ten make up about 0.15% of the sample. Specimen: CD8+ T cells from PBMCs. The source is a human donor with multiple sclerosis.

The chain couples TRBV29-1 to TRBJ2-7, with D possibly TRBD2 on 6 matching bases. In germline, CDR1 is SQVTM, CDR2 ANQGSEA. Trimming took off 4 bases at V and 7 bases at J, with 14 bases between the two ends. This CDR3 contains 12 residues. CDR3 region: CSVGGVSEEQYF. The CDR3 DNA reads TGCAGCGTTGGGGGGGTCTCGGAAGAGCAGTACTTC.

V and J are TRBV5-1 and TRBJ2-5; perhaps TRBD1 as D (6 bases). Germline V lookup: CDR1 SGHRS, CDR2 YFSETQ. V shed 3 bases and J shed 3 bases, with 6 bases lying between them. CDR3 size: 12 residues. The CDR3 sequence is CASSWTEETQYF. The CDR3 DNA sequence: TGCGCCAGCAGCTGGACAGAAGAGACCCAGTACTTC. The complete variable domain, with remaining parts taken from reference TRBV5-1 and TRBJ2-5, reads KAGVTQTPRYLIKTRGQQVTLSCSPISGHRSVSWYQQTPGQGLQFLFEYFSETQRNKGNFPGRFSGRQFSNSRSEMNVSTLELGDSALYLCASSWTEETQYFGPGTRLLVL.

This clonotype has only a few counts. This chain joins TRBV7-9 and TRBJ2-7; the D gene is possibly TRBD2 (5 bases). The CDR3 is made up of 14 amino acids. Trimming removed 3 bases from V and 0 bases from J, with 9 bases in between. Germline-derived CDR1 and CDR2 are SEHNR and FQNEAQ (reference sequence). The CDR3 spells CASSLAGSSYEQYF. The CDR3 DNA reads as TGTGCCAGCAGCTTGGCTGGGAGCTCCTACGAGCAGTACTTC.

V is TRBV28 and J is TRBJ2-5; 9 bases agree with TRBD2. The CDR3 is 14 amino acids. The germline CDR1 and CDR2 sequences are MDHEN and SYDVKM. Trimming removed 3 bases from V and 3 bases from J; junction bases left unmatched: 2. This chain's CDR3 is CASSFLAGEETQYF. The CDR3 DNA reads TGTGCCAGCAGTTTTTTAGCGGGAGAAGAGACCCAGTACTTC.

V is TRBV4-1 and J is TRBJ2-3; the D gene is possibly TRBD2 (6 bases). Trimming cost V 1 base and J 3 bases, with 23 bases left between them. CDR3 length: 19 amino acids. The germline V gene encodes CDR1 MGHRA and CDR2 YSYEKL. The CDR3, as DNA: TGCGCCAGCAGCCAAGTTTTGTCTAGCGCCGCCGTGGTGACAGATACGCAGTATTTT. As protein: CASSQVLSSAAVVTDTQYF.

This rearrangement joins TRBV6-4 to TRBJ2-1; no clear D. CDR3 length equals 11 residues. Deletions cut 2 bases from V and 9 bases from J, with 5 bases between. Germline CDR1 MRHNA, CDR2 SNTAGT. The DNA for the CDR3 is TGTGCCAGCAGTGACCTCGGTGAGCAGTTCTTC. It is translated as CASSDLGEQFF.

The rearrangement links TRBV4-1 to TRBJ2-1, with TRBD2 identical over 9 bases. The junction had 7 bases not matched to a gene; V was cut back by 4 bases and J by 3 bases. CDR1 is MGHRA and CDR2 is YSYEKL in the germline V gene. CDR3 length: 16 amino acids. In nucleotides, the CDR3 is TGCGCCAGCAGCCTAACCGGGACTAGCATCTACAATGAGCAGTTCTTC. Protein product: CASSLTGTSIYNEQFF.

This clonotype was seen a single time. CDR3 region: CSAWDRAYEQYF. The DNA for the CDR3 is TGCAGTGCTTGGGACAGGGCCTACGAGCAGTACTTC. The genes are TRBV20-1 and TRBJ2-7; 9 positions match TRBD1. Germline V CDR1 and CDR2: DFQATT, SNEGSKA (reference sequence). CDR3 length equals 12 residues. Germline trimming cut 5 bases from V and 2 bases from J; bases unmatched to any gene: 1.

The chain carries TRBV27 and TRBJ2-7; 7 nucleotides line up with TRBD1. Germline V gene sequence: CDR1 MNHEY, CDR2 SMNVEV (reference sequence). With 1 base clipped from V and 0 bases from J, the junction kept 3 bases outside the gene matches. CDR3 length: 15 amino acids. CDR3 DNA: TGTGCCAGCAGTTTATACAGGGGACGCTCCTACGAGCAGTACTTC. Its protein is CASSLYRGRSYEQYF.

The gene calls are TRBV9 and TRBJ1-3; D is perhaps TRBD1 (5 bases). CDR1 and CDR2 from the germline V gene are SGDLS and YYNGEE. Trimming removed 3 bases from V and 4 bases from J, with 14 bases in between. CDR3 size: 15 residues. CDR3 nucleotides: TGTGCCAGCAGCGCCAGGGACGTCGTGGGAAACACCATATATTTT. As protein: CASSARDVVGNTIYF.

The chain is built from TRBV13 and TRBJ1-6; D remains ambiguous. Germline CDR1 is PRHDT and CDR2 is FYEKMQ (reference sequence). Trimming cost V 1 base and J 5 bases, with 12 bases left between them. CDR3 length equals 16 residues. CDR3 sequence: CASSLAPFGDNSPLHF. In nucleotides, the CDR3 is TGTGCCAGCAGCTTAGCGCCCTTCGGGGATAATTCACCCCTCCACTTT.